The 7 T cell receptor beta chains below come from one sample, sequenced in a study of blood T cell repertoires in COVID-19 (dated by TCRdb to the early 2020s). Library construction relied on the immunoSEQ multiplex PCR assay. The clones in this table, taken by TCRdb from immuneACCESS, are in-frame only. Not every clone is retained; where verified, under half of the shortfall comes from an unresolved V gene, and the cause of the rest is unknown. Counted in this sample were around 280,000 clones; 90% of them appeared once. Roughly 1.6% of the sample goes to the ten largest clones. The sequenced sample consisted of PBMCs or T cells enriched from blood (not recorded which). These receptor sequences come from a woman aged 18-29 years with acute COVID-19.

V and J are TRBV4-2 and TRBJ2-2, with TRBD2 matching 12 bases. Germline CDR1 is LGHNA and CDR2 is YNFKEQ. This CDR3 spans 17 amino acids. J gave up 6 bases and V 3 bases, and 8 bases lay outside the gene matches. CDR3 protein: CASSHAILAGGSGELFF. The CDR3 coding sequence is TGTGCCAGCAGCCACGCCATCCTAGCGGGAGGGTCCGGGGAGCTGTTTTTT.

V and J are TRBV18 and TRBJ2-5; D unclear. The V gene's germline CDR1 is KGHSH and CDR2 LQKENI. The length of the CDR3 is 13 residues. V shed 3 bases and J shed 0 bases, with 5 bases lying between them. CDR3 sequence (DNA): TGTGCCAGCTCACCTTTAGACCAAGAGACCCAGTACTTC. It is translated as CASSPLDQETQYF.

V is TRBV16 and J is TRBJ2-3, with 10 bases lining up with TRBD2. This CDR3 contains 18 residues. Trimming at V came to 1 base and at J to 4 bases, leaving 11 bases not matched to a gene. Germline V gives CDR1 KGHSY, CDR2 FQNENV. This CDR3 is CASSQWKILAGVADTQYF. As DNA, the CDR3 is TGTGCCAGCAGCCAATGGAAAATTCTAGCGGGAGTAGCAGATACGCAGTATTTT. Full variable domain (missing parts from reference TRBV16 and TRBJ2-3): GEEVAQTPKHLVRGEGQKAKLYCAPIKGHSYVFWYQQVLKNEFKFLISFQNENVFDETGMPKERFSAKCLPNSPCSLEIQATKLEDSAVYFCASSQWKILAGVADTQYFGPGTRLTVL.

The V call is TRBV15, the J call TRBJ2-7; 7 bases align to TRBD2. Per germline, CDR1 LNHNV and CDR2 YYDKDF (reference sequence). The CDR3 extends over 14 amino acids. With 4 bases clipped from V and 2 bases from J, the junction kept 5 bases outside the gene matches. The CDR3 spells CATSTSSGPYEQYF. For the CDR3, the DNA is TGTGCCACCAGCACTTCTAGCGGACCCTACGAGCAGTACTTC.

The rearrangement links TRBV30 to TRBJ1-3; no clear D gene. CDR3 size: 12 residues. Deletions cut 2 bases from V and 8 bases from J, with 10 bases between. Germline CDR1 and CDR2: GTSNPN and SVGIG (reference sequence). CDR3 in amino acids: CAWSIYGDTIYF. DNA of the CDR3: TGTGCCTGGAGTATATACGGGGACACCATATATTTT.

As concerns this clone: Germline and junction disagree at one end, which may indicate a read error. This rearrangement joins TRBV7-7 to TRBJ1-4; 10 nucleotides align to TRBD1. Germline V lookup: CDR1 SSHAT, CDR2 FNYEAQ (reference sequence). The CDR3 sequence is 15 residues long. In DNA form, the CDR3 reads TGTGCTAGCAGCTCGGGACAGGGGTATAATGAAAAACTGTTTTTT. Residues: CASSSGQGYNEKLFF.

This rearrangement joins TRBV13 to TRBJ2-7, with a possible D match to TRBD2 (5 bases). The CDR3 has 14 residues. Trimming took off 3 bases at V and 4 bases at J, with 13 bases between the two ends. Germline CDR1 reads PRHDT; CDR2 reads FYEKMQ (reference sequence). The CDR3, as DNA: TGTGCCAGCAGCTTTGGTGGGAGAGAATACGAGCAGTACTTC. Residues: CASSFGGREYEQYF.